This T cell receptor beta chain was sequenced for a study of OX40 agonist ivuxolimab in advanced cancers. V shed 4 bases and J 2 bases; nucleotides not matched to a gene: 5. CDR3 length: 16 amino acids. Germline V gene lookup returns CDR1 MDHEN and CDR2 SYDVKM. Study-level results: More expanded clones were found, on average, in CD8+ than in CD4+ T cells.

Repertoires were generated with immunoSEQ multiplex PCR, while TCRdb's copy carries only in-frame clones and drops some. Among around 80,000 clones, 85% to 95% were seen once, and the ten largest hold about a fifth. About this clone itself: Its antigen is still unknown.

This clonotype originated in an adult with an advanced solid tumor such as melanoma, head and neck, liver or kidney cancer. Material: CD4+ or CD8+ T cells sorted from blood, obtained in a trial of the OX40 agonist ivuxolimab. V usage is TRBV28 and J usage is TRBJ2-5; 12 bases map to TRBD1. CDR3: CASSSGTGGLQETQYF. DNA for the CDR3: TGTGCCAGCAGTTCCGGGACAGGGGGCCTGCAAGAGACCCAGTACTTC.